The T cell receptor (beta chain) described here comes from a study of CD8 T cells in Susac syndrome. Study overall: Sequencing included Susac syndrome patients, over five of them with active disease and about eight in remission.

CDR3 length equals 12 residues. CDR1 is DFQATT, CDR2 SNEGSKA, per germline (reference sequence). With 3 bases removed from V and 3 bases from J, the gap between germline ends came to 9 bases. Reverse transcription used roughly 0.45 to 1 ug RNA and random hexamers. TCRdb independently ran MiXCR on the immunoSEQ multiplex PCR reads; one entry per CDR3 protein. The data hold 150,000 or so distinct CDR3 sequences, with approximately 96% observed a single time. This chain links TRBV20-1 with TRBJ2-7, with D uncertain. The source is a human donor with Susac syndrome. Material: CD4+ T cells from PBMCs. CDR3 residues: CSASGGYYEQYF. As DNA, the CDR3 is TGCAGTGCTAGTGGCGGTTACTACGAGCAGTACTTC.